The next 24 T cell receptor beta chains were all read from a single sample in a study of T cell changes during pregnancy in multiple sclerosis. The repertoire was sequenced with immunoSEQ multiplex PCR; TCRdb's copy has only in-frame clones and lacks some. This sample has around 110,000 clones; 92% occur once, and the top ten carry about 1.5%. Sequencing was performed on peripheral blood, taken in the third trimester of pregnancy. Source of these receptors: a female donor with multiple sclerosis, enrolled in a pregnancy study.

This chain uses TRBV6-5 with TRBJ2-5; D unclear. This CDR3 has 13 residues. Germline V gene data show CDR1 as MNHEY and CDR2 as SVGAGI. Trimming pared 7 bases from V and 5 bases from J, leaving 14 bases between. The CDR3 spells CASTSEERETQYF. DNA of the CDR3: TGTGCCAGCACATCCGAGGAGAGGGAGACCCAGTACTTC.

The chain combines TRBV19 with TRBJ2-3; 8 bases are a match to TRBD1. Losses at the gene ends were 7 bases for V and 0 bases for J; bases not matched to a gene: 21. CDR1 and CDR2 from the germline V gene are LNHDA and SQIVND (reference sequence). This CDR3 region has 20 residues. The CDR3 region is CASKSSGGGSSWVSTDTQYF. CDR3 in DNA: TGTGCCAGTAAATCCTCAGGGGGCGGATCCTCTTGGGTCAGCACAGATACGCAGTATTTT.

The chain uses TRBV6-5 and TRBJ1-1, with TRBD1 matching over 8 bases. After removal of 4 bases from V and 0 bases from J, the junction contained 4 bases not matched to a gene. CDR1 is MNHEY and CDR2 is SVGAGI in the germline V gene. The CDR3 covers 15 residues. DNA of the CDR3: TGTGCCAGCAGTTCCCGGACAGGGCTGAACACTGAAGCTTTCTTT. Its protein is CASSSRTGLNTEAFF.

This chain links TRBV5-4 with TRBJ2-5, with D perhaps matching TRBD2 (6 bases). V was trimmed by 3 bases and J by 2 bases, leaving 20 bases between them. Germline CDR1 and CDR2: SGHNT and YYREEE (reference sequence). This CDR3 has 17 amino acids. The DNA for the CDR3 is TGTGCCAGCAGCTCGACCTCGGACGGGGGTGGGCAAGAGACCCAGTACTTC. Its translation is CASSSTSDGGGQETQYF.

The V and J genes are TRBV5-1 and TRBJ2-2, with D unresolved. Germline lookup yields CDR1 SGHRS and CDR2 YFSETQ. Trimming left V 0 bases short and J 2 bases short, with 8 bases between. The CDR3 runs 15 residues. CDR3: CASSLANYNTGELFF. CDR3 bases: TGCGCCAGCAGCTTGGCCAACTATAACACCGGGGAGCTGTTTTTT.

J is TRBJ2-7 and V is TRBV6-6, with D possibly being TRBD1 (6 bases). In germline, CDR1 is MNHNY, CDR2 SVGAGI (reference sequence). The CDR3 spans 15 residues. The V end lost 6 bases, the J end lost 2 bases, and 17 bases lay between the germline ends. The CDR3 reads CASRSTGQGAYEQYF. The CDR3 DNA reads TGTGCCAGCAGATCCACAGGGCAAGGGGCCTACGAGCAGTACTTC.

This rearrangement joins TRBV30 to TRBJ1-1; the D gene is possibly TRBD1 (5 bases). The V end was cut by 1 base, the J end by 3 bases, with 9 bases between. Germline V gene lookup returns CDR1 GTSNPN and CDR2 SVGIG (reference sequence). The length of the CDR3 is 13 residues. CDR3 sequence: CAWSDRGDTEAFF. CDR3 in DNA: TGTGCCTGGAGTGACCGGGGGGACACTGAAGCTTTCTTT.

V gene TRBV7-8 combines with J gene TRBJ2-3, with 7 bases aligning to TRBD1. Trimming cost V 2 bases and J 3 bases; bases outside gene matches: 11. This CDR3 region has 17 residues. Germline CDR1 SGHVS, CDR2 FQNEAQ. The CDR3 bases are TGTGCCAGCAGCTTATTGGGGACAGAGATAAGGACAGATACGCAGTATTTT. As protein: CASSLLGTEIRTDTQYF.

The chain recombines TRBV4-2 with TRBJ1-1; 8 bases match TRBD1. The germline CDR1 and CDR2 sequences are LGHNA and YNFKEQ. This CDR3 comprises 13 residues. With V trimmed by 0 bases and J by 11 bases, 5 bases remained unmatched. The CDR3 is CASSQDLGQAAFF. The CDR3 bases are TGTGCCAGCAGCCAAGATCTGGGACAGGCTGCTTTCTTT.

The chain combines TRBV29-1 with TRBJ1-1; 7 positions match TRBD1. The V gene end was trimmed by 7 bases and the J gene end by 0 bases; junction bases not matched to a gene: 8. The germline gives CDR1 SQVTM, CDR2 ANQGSEA. CDR3 length equals 14 residues. CDR3 nucleotides: TGCAGCGGCTCTCAGGGGGGTATGAACACTGAAGCTTTCTTT. Amino acids: CSGSQGGMNTEAFF.

The chain employs TRBV5-1 and TRBJ2-2, with 8 bases identical to TRBD2. Germline trimming cut 7 bases from V and 8 bases from J; bases unmatched to any gene: 7. Germline CDR1 is SGHRS and CDR2 is YFSETQ. This CDR3 spans 13 amino acids. The CDR3 DNA sequence: TGCGCCAGCGGTATAGCGGGAACTGGGGAGCTGTTTTTT. Protein: CASGIAGTGELFF.

V and J are TRBV10-2 and TRBJ1-2; 8 bases are a match to TRBD1. J gave up 4 bases and V 0 bases, and 10 bases lay outside the gene matches. Germline assignment: CDR1 WSHSY and CDR2 SAAADI. The CDR3 has 17 residues. The CDR3 region is CASSESIRDRGLYGYTF. The CDR3 coding sequence is TGCGCCAGCAGTGAGTCGATCCGCGACAGGGGCCTCTATGGCTACACCTTC.

This rearrangement joins TRBV10-3 to TRBJ2-5, with 10 bases fitting TRBD1. This CDR3 comprises 13 residues. Germline CDR1 is ENHRY and CDR2 is SYGVKD. The V and J ends lost 7 bases and 5 bases, in that order; junction bases with no gene match: 4. The CDR3 region is CAINKGQGETQYF. CDR3 sequence (DNA): TGTGCCATCAATAAGGGACAGGGGGAGACCCAGTACTTC.

This clone came up once. The gene calls are TRBV15 and TRBJ2-5; TRBD2 matches at 10 bases. The germline gives CDR1 LNHNV, CDR2 YYDKDF (reference sequence). There are 17 residues in the CDR3. Losses at the gene ends were 3 bases for V and 7 bases for J; bases not matched to a gene: 14. The CDR3 spells CATSSSRVLAGETTQYF. CDR3 DNA sequence: TGTGCCACCAGCAGCTCCCGCGTTCTAGCGGGAGAGACGACCCAGTACTTC.

The chain links TRBV9 to TRBJ2-3; tentative D call: TRBD2 (6 bases). Trimming took 1 base from V and 4 from J, leaving 7 bases between them. CDR3 length equals 13 residues. Germline V CDR1 and CDR2: SGDLS, YYNGEE. The CDR3 is CASSVTGADTQYF. CDR3 bases: TGTGCCAGCAGCGTAACGGGGGCAGATACGCAGTATTTT.

CDR3 residues: CASSLEGNGVGTEAFF. CDR3 DNA sequence: TGCGCCAGCAGCTTGGAAGGCAACGGGGTAGGCACTGAAGCTTTCTTT. The V and J genes are TRBV5-1 and TRBJ1-1; the D is unclear. CDR3 length equals 16 residues. Germline CDR1 is SGHRS and CDR2 is YFSETQ. Deletions cut 0 bases from V and 4 bases from J, with 16 bases between. The full variable domain, rest sourced from reference TRBV5-1 and TRBJ1-1, is KAGVTQTPRYLIKTRGQQVTLSCSPISGHRSVSWYQQTPGQGLQFLFEYFSETQRNKGNFPGRFSGRQFSNSRSEMNVSTLELGDSALYLCASSLEGNGVGTEAFFGQGTRLTVV.

The table lists this clone with a count of one. This sequence joins TRBV28 and TRBJ1-2; D is undetermined. The germline V gene encodes CDR1 MDHEN and CDR2 SYDVKM. V dropped 5 bases and J dropped 13 bases, with 20 bases sitting between them. The CDR3 is 13 amino acids. CDR3 sequence reads: CASSPDGVYARTF. For the CDR3, the DNA is TGTGCCAGCAGTCCAGACGGGGTTTACGCGCGCACCTTC.

The V and J genes are TRBV19 and TRBJ2-5; 7 bases agree with TRBD2. The CDR3 spans 15 residues. Unmatched junction bases numbered 6, after V lost 4 bases and J lost 1 base. From germline, CDR1 is LNHDA and CDR2 SQIVND (reference sequence). The CDR3 is CASSKDSGLQETQYF. The CDR3 DNA is TGTGCCAGTAGTAAGGATAGCGGGCTCCAAGAGACCCAGTACTTC. Drawing the rest from reference TRBV19 and TRBJ2-5, the complete variable domain is DGGITQSPKYLFRKEGQNVTLSCEQNLNHDAMYWYRQDPGQGLRLIYYSQIVNDFQKGDIAEGYSVSREKKESFPLTVTSAQKNPTAFYLCASSKDSGLQETQYFGPGTRLLVL.

The rearrangement joins TRBV5-1 to TRBJ1-1, with 9 bases lining up with TRBD1. The germline V gene encodes CDR1 SGHRS and CDR2 YFSETQ. V lost 0 bases to trimming and J lost 5 bases; unmatched junction nucleotides: 8. CDR3 size: 16 residues. This CDR3 is CASSLAGTGKWTEAFF. The CDR3 DNA reads as TGCGCCAGCAGCTTGGCCGGGACAGGGAAGTGGACTGAAGCTTTCTTT.

This chain uses TRBV2 with TRBJ2-3; tentatively, D is TRBD2 (5 bases). Trimming removed 6 bases from V and 0 bases from J, with 13 bases in between. The CDR3 loop spans 15 amino acids. Germline V CDR1 and CDR2: SNHLY, FYNNEI. CDR3 bases: TGTGCCAGCAGACCCCGGACTGGGAGCACAGATACGCAGTATTTT. Encoded protein: CASRPRTGSTDTQYF.

The J gene is TRBJ2-2, the V gene TRBV5-4, with D tentatively TRBD2 (6 bases). From germline, CDR1 is SGHNT and CDR2 YYREEE (reference sequence). V was cut by 5 bases and J by 6 bases, with 11 bases left in between. The CDR3 extends over 13 amino acids. The CDR3: CASRSGVSGELFF. The CDR3 bases are TGTGCCAGCAGATCGGGGGTATCCGGGGAGCTGTTTTTT.

The genes are TRBV15 and TRBJ2-1; 10 nucleotides line up with TRBD2. The germline gives CDR1 LNHNV, CDR2 YYDKDF (reference sequence). This CDR3 is 14 amino acids long. Germline trimming cut 8 bases from V and 7 bases from J; bases unmatched to any gene: 8. The CDR3 here is CATLPGLASNEQFF. CDR3 coding DNA: TGTGCCACCTTGCCGGGACTAGCGTCAAATGAGCAGTTCTTC. Full variable domain (remainder filled in from reference TRBV15 and TRBJ2-1): DAMVIQNPRYQVTQFGKPVTLSCSQTLNHNVMYWYQQKSSQAPKLLFHYYDKDFNNEADTPDNFQSRRPNTSFCFLDIRSPGLGDTAMYLCATLPGLASNEQFFGPGTRLTVL.

The chain combines TRBV28 with TRBJ1-2, with D maybe TRBD1 (5 bases). The CDR3 covers 12 residues. V gave up 4 bases and J gave up 7 bases, with 10 bases separating them. Germline values: CDR1 MDHEN, CDR2 SYDVKM. The CDR3 is CASSSSRAGYTF. The CDR3 coding sequence is TGTGCCAGCAGTTCATCCAGGGCTGGCTACACCTTC.

This chain links TRBV2 with TRBJ1-3, with 9 positions matching TRBD1. There are 15 residues in the CDR3. With V trimmed by 6 bases and J by 0 bases, 3 bases remained unmatched. In germline, CDR1 is SNHLY, CDR2 FYNNEI. The DNA of the CDR3 is TGTGCCAGCAGCAGGGACAGGGCCTCTGGAAACACCATATATTTT. Protein product: CASSRDRASGNTIYF.